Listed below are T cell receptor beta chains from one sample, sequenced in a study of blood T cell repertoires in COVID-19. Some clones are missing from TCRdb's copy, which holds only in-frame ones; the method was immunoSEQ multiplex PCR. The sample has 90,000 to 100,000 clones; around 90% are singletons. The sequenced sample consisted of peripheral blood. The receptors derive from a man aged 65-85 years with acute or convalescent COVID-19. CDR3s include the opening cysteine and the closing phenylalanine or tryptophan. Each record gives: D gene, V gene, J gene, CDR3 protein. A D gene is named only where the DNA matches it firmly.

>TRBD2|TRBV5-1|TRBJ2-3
CASSLAPGSGADTQYF
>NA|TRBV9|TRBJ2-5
CASSVGAGNQETQYF
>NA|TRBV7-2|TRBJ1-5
CASSSRQGNQPQHF
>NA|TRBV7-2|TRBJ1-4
CASSLDGSTNEKLFF
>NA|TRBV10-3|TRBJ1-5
CATKTDRTGQPQHF
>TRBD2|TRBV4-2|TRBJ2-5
CASSQDGASGGFETQYF
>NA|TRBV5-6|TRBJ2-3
CASSDTKGETDTQYF
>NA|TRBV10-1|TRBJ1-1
CASPRENTEAFF
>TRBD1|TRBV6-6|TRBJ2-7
CASSYRDRIYEQYF
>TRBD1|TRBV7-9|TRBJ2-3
CASSLDRTGTDTQYF
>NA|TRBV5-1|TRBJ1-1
CASSLGQLAEAFF
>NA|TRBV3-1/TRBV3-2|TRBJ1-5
CASSHRGSNQPQHF
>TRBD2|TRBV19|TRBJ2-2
CASSIFGGRDTGELFF
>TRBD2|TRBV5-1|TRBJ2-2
CASNGLAGGLNTGELFF
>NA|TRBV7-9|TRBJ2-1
CASSLDTVRTDNEQFF